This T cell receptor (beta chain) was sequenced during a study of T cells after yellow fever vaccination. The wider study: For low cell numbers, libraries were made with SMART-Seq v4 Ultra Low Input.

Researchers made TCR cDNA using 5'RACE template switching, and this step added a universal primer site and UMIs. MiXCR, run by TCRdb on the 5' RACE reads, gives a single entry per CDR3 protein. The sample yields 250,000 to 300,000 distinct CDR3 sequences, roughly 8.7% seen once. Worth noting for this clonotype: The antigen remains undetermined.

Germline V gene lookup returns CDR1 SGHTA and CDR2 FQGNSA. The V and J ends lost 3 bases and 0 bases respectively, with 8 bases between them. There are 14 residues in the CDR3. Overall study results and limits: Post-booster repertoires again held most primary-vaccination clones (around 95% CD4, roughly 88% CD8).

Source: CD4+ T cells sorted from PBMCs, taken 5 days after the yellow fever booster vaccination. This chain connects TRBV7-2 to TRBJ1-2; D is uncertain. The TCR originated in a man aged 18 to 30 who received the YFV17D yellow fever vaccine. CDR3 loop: CASSFEAANYGYTF. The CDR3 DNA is TGTGCCAGCAGCTTTGAGGCGGCTAACTATGGCTACACCTTC.